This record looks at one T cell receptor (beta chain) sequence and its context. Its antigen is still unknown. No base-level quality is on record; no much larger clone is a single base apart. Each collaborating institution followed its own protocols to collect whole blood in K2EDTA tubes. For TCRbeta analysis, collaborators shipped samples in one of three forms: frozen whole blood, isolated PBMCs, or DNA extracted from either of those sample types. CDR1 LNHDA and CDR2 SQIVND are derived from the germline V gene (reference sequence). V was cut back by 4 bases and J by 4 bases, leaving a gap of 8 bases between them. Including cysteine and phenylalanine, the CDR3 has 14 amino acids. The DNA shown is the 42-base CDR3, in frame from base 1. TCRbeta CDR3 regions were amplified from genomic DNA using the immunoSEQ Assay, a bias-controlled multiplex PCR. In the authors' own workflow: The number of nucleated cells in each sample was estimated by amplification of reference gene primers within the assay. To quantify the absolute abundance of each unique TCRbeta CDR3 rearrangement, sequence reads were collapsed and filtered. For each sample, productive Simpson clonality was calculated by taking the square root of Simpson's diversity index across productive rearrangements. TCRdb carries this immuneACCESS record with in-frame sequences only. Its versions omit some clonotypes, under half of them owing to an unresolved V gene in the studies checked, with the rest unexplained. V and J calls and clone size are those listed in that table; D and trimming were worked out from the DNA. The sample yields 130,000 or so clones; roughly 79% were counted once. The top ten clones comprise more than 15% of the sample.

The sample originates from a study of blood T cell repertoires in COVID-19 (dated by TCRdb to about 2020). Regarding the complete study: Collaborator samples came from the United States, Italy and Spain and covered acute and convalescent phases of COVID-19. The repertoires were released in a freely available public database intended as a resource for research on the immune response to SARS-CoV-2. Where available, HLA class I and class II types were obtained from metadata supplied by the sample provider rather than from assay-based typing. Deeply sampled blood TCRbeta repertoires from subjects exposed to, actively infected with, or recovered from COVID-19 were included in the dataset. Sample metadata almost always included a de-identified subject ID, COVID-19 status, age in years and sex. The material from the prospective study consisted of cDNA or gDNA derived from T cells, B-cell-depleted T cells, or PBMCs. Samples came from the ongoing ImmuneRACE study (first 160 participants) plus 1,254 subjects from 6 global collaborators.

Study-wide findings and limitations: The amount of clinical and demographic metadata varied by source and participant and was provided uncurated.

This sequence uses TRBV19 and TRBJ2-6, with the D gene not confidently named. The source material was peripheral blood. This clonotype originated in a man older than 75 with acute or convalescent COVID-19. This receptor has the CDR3 CASSRHSGANVLTF. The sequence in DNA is TGTGCCAGTAGTAGACATTCCGGGGCCAACGTCCTGACTTTC.